Presented here are 25 T cell receptor beta chains from one specimen sequenced in a study of shared clonotypes between healthy human individuals. Naive CD8 isolation took CD45RO-negative cells positively selected for CCR7 and excluded terminally differentiated effector memory CD45RA+ cells. Assay used: immunoSEQ multiplex PCR; TCRdb lists only in-frame clones, some missing. The repertoire has just over 2,000,000 clones, approximately 94% of them found once; the top ten carry 0.9% to 1.4%. The sample comprised naive CD8+ T cells sorted from blood. The receptors were sampled from a man younger than 30 in good health.

The chain employs TRBV25-1 and TRBJ2-3; a possible D gene is TRBD1 (5 bases). CDR3 length equals 17 residues. The germline CDR1 and CDR2 sequences are MGHDK and SYGVNS. V was trimmed by 1 base and J by 5 bases, leaving 19 bases between them. The CDR3 DNA follows: TGTGCCAGCAGTGAATTAATCACCGACAGACCTGGAGATACGCAGTATTTT. This translates into CASSELITDRPGDTQYF.

V is TRBV13 and J is TRBJ2-1; 16 positions match TRBD2. Trimming took 4 bases from V and 7 from J; bases not matched to a gene: 7. Germline assignment: CDR1 PRHDT and CDR2 FYEKMQ (reference sequence). This CDR3 contains 17 residues. CDR3 sequence reads: CASSSSPGLAGGNEQFF. The DNA for the CDR3 is TGTGCCAGCAGCTCCTCACCGGGACTAGCGGGAGGGAATGAGCAGTTCTTC.

The V call is TRBV10-2, the J call TRBJ2-7; the match to TRBD2 covers 7 bases. The CDR3 length is 17 residues. Germline CDR1 and CDR2: WSHSY and SAAADI. J gave up 0 bases and V 2 bases, and 10 bases lay outside the gene matches. Written as DNA, the CDR3 is TGCGCCAGCAGTGAGATCCCAACTAGCGACCTCTCCTACGAGCAGTACTTC. Its protein is CASSEIPTSDLSYEQYF.

The chain joins TRBV6-5 to TRBJ1-1, with TRBD1 matching over 8 bases. J lost 0 bases, V lost 7 bases, and 4 bases had no gene match. CDR1 is MNHEY, CDR2 SVGAGI, per germline. The CDR3 covers 14 residues. In DNA, the CDR3 is TGTGCCAGCAATGACAGGGGTTTGAACACTGAAGCTTTCTTT. Translation gives CASNDRGLNTEAFF.

The CDR3 spells CARTGDLGTDTQYF. The CDR3 nucleotides are TGCGCCAGAACAGGGGATTTGGGCACAGATACGCAGTATTTT. J is TRBJ2-3 and V is TRBV10-1; TRBD1 aligns across 7 bases. V lost 9 bases, J lost 1 base, and 7 bases stayed unmatched. From germline, CDR1 is WNHNN and CDR2 SYGVQD (reference sequence). This CDR3 is 14 amino acids long.

Comment on this clone: Distinct nucleotide sequences in the sample also encode this CDR3. The J gene is TRBJ2-7, the V gene TRBV7-2, with 13 bases identical to TRBD2. J was trimmed by 4 bases and V by 5 bases; bases with no gene match: 2. The CDR3 has 14 amino acids. Germline V gene sequence: CDR1 SGHTA, CDR2 FQGNSA. The CDR3 sequence is CASSPGLAGYEQYF. The CDR3 DNA sequence: TGTGCCAGCAGCCCGGGACTAGCGGGGTACGAGCAGTACTTC.

The chain recombines TRBV7-2 with TRBJ2-7, with 7 nucleotides matching TRBD2. Germline V lookup: CDR1 SGHTA, CDR2 FQGNSA. The trim removed 5 bases at V and 3 bases at J, leaving 4 bases unmatched. This CDR3 has 13 amino acids. This CDR3 reads CASSGRGHYEQYF. CDR3 DNA sequence: TGTGCCAGCAGCGGGAGGGGCCACTACGAGCAGTACTTC. The full variable domain, in which reference TRBV7-2 and TRBJ2-7 provide the parts outside the CDR3, is GAGVSQSPSNKVTEKGKDVELRCDPISGHTALYWYRQSLGQGLEFLIYFQGNSAPDKSGLPSDRFSAERTGGSVSTLTIQRTQQEDSAVYLCASSGRGHYEQYFGPGTRLTVT.

The chain recombines TRBV28 with TRBJ2-5; 11 bases align to TRBD2. Germline CDR1 MDHEN, CDR2 SYDVKM. Trimming cost V 6 bases and J 2 bases; bases outside gene matches: 2. This CDR3 has 14 residues. CDR3 region: CASSVAGGQETQYF. In DNA, the CDR3 is TGTGCCAGCAGCGTAGCGGGGGGGCAAGAGACCCAGTACTTC.

This sequence joins TRBV11-3 and TRBJ2-2; tentatively, D is TRBD2 (5 bases). The V gene lost 2 bases and the J gene lost 7 bases, with 11 bases spanning the gap. Germline CDR1 reads SGHNT; CDR2 reads YENEEA. The CDR3 spans 14 residues. Written as DNA, the CDR3 is TGTGCCAGCAGCTTAAGTCAAGGAGGCGGGGAGCTGTTTTTT. This sequence encodes CASSLSQGGGELFF. Full variable domain (remainder filled in from reference TRBV11-3 and TRBJ2-2): EAGVVQSPRYKIIEKKQPVAFWCNPISGHNTLYWYLQNLGQGPELLIRYENEEAVDDSQLPKDRFSAERLKGVDSTLKIQPAELGDSAVYLCASSLSQGGGELFFGEGSRLTVL.

CDR3 in DNA: TGTGCCAGCAGCTTGGAACAGGGGAATTCACCCCTCCACTTT. Its translation: CASSLEQGNSPLHF. The rearrangement uses TRBV5-6 and TRBJ1-6, with TRBD1 matching over 7 bases. In germline, CDR1 is SGHDT, CDR2 YYEEEE. This CDR3 contains 14 residues. J was trimmed by 7 bases and V by 0 bases; bases with no gene match: 1. The whole variable domain, filled in from reference TRBV5-6 and TRBJ1-6, reads DAGVTQSPTHLIKTRGQQVTLRCSPKSGHDTVSWYQQALGQGPQFIFQYYEEEERQRGNFPDRFSGHQFPNYSSELNVNALLLGDSALYLCASSLEQGNSPLHFGNGTRLTVT.

Notes on this clone: This same CDR3 is encoded by further DNA sequences in the sample. The chain carries TRBV27 and TRBJ2-7, with TRBD1 identical over 8 bases. CDR3 length: 15 residues. J was trimmed by 5 bases and V by 2 bases; bases with no gene match: 8. Germline values: CDR1 MNHEY, CDR2 SMNVEV (reference sequence). The DNA for the CDR3 is TGTGCCAGCAGTTTACTCGGACAGGGTAGCAACGAGCAGTACTTC. Amino acids: CASSLLGQGSNEQYF.

V and J are TRBV9 and TRBJ2-5, with TRBD1 matching over 12 bases. CDR1 and CDR2 (germline): SGDLS, YYNGEE. CDR3 length: 15 amino acids. Trimming cost V 7 bases and J 4 bases; bases outside gene matches: 8. DNA for the CDR3: TGTGCCAGCGGGGACAGGGGGCTTTCCGGAGAGACCCAGTACTTC. It translates to CASGDRGLSGETQYF. The full variable domain, completed using reference TRBV9 and TRBJ2-5, is DSGVTQTPKHLITATGQRVTLRCSPRSGDLSVYWYQQSLDQGLQFLIQYYNGEERAKGNILERFSAQQFPDLHSELNLSSLELGDSALYFCASGDRGLSGETQYFGPGTRLLVL.

The chain employs TRBV25-1 and TRBJ2-7; D might be TRBD1 (5 bases). The CDR3 sequence is 13 residues long. V dropped 3 bases and J dropped 4 bases, with 10 bases sitting between them. The germline V gene encodes CDR1 MGHDK and CDR2 SYGVNS. The CDR3 region is CASSDQTVYEQYF. As DNA, the CDR3 is TGTGCCAGCAGTGACCAGACAGTATACGAGCAGTACTTC.

The chain links TRBV15 to TRBJ1-1; D unclear. This CDR3 contains 13 residues. Germline assignment: CDR1 LNHNV and CDR2 YYDKDF (reference sequence). CDR3 loop: CVISVGMSTEAFF. In nucleotides, the CDR3 is TGTGTCATTTCGGTCGGGATGAGCACTGAAGCTTTCTTT.

The CDR3 bases are TGTGCCAGCAGTTTGAGAGGGTACTCTGGAAACACCATATATTTT. This translates into CASSLRGYSGNTIYF. The rearrangement joins TRBV28 to TRBJ1-3, with D uncertain. V lost 3 bases and J 0 bases, leaving 9 bases between the germline ends. The V gene's germline CDR1 is MDHEN and CDR2 SYDVKM. This CDR3 has 15 amino acids.

The gene calls are TRBV28 and TRBJ2-1; maybe TRBD2 (7 bases). With 5 bases removed from V and 9 bases from J, the gap between germline ends came to 17 bases. The germline V gene encodes CDR1 MDHEN and CDR2 SYDVKM. The CDR3 covers 14 residues. The CDR3 loop is CASSPIGGGSEQFF. In DNA, the CDR3 is TGTGCCAGCAGTCCGATAGGGGGGGGCAGTGAGCAGTTCTTC.

V gene TRBV7-9 combines with J gene TRBJ2-5, with TRBD2 matching over 12 bases. The J segment lost 4 bases and the V segment lost 5 bases, leaving 5 bases of the junction unmatched. The CDR3 contains 15 residues. Germline values: CDR1 SEHNR, CDR2 FQNEAQ (reference sequence). CDR3 amino acids: CASSQWTSGIETQYF. The DNA for the CDR3 is TGTGCCAGCAGCCAGTGGACTAGCGGGATAGAGACCCAGTACTTC.

This rearrangement joins TRBV5-1 to TRBJ2-7, with TRBD2 matching 10 bases. The CDR3 extends over 16 amino acids. CDR1 is SGHRS and CDR2 is YFSETQ in the germline V gene. Trimming cost V 0 bases and J 3 bases; bases outside gene matches: 6. The CDR3 DNA is TGCGCCAGCAGCTTGGATCTAGCGGGGGACCTCTACGAGCAGTACTTC. Translation gives CASSLDLAGDLYEQYF.

J is TRBJ2-7 and V is TRBV27; D remains unclear. Trimming stripped 5 bases from V and 6 bases from J, with 14 bases between. The CDR3 spans 13 residues. Germline V gene data show CDR1 as MNHEY and CDR2 as SMNVEV (reference sequence). Here the CDR3 DNA reads TGTGCCAGCAGTCCCCATGTCTCTAGCGAGCAGTACTTC. Its translation: CASSPHVSSEQYF.

On this clone itself: Other DNA sequences in the sample encode the same CDR3. The J gene is TRBJ2-3, the V gene TRBV11-2; D unresolved. The CDR3 contains 11 residues. V dropped 3 bases and J dropped 5 bases, with 3 bases sitting between them. CDR1 is SGHAT and CDR2 is FQNNGV in the germline V gene. CDR3 in DNA: TGTGCCAGCAGCTTCCTAGATACGCAGTATTTT. This sequence encodes CASSFLDTQYF.

This rearrangement joins TRBV7-9 to TRBJ2-3; 7 nucleotides agree with TRBD1. This CDR3 region has 14 residues. Germline V CDR1 and CDR2: SEHNR, FQNEAQ (reference sequence). Trimming took 8 bases from V and 4 from J; bases not matched to a gene: 9. CDR3 in amino acids: CASAGRGSADTQYF. The CDR3 DNA reads as TGTGCCAGCGCGGGCAGGGGGTCCGCAGATACGCAGTATTTT.

A note on this clone: The identical CDR3 is also encoded by other nucleotide sequences in the sample. J is TRBJ1-1 and V is TRBV5-4; 10 bases are shared with TRBD1. The V and J ends lost 4 bases and 4 bases, in that order; junction bases with no gene match: 4. This CDR3 spans 14 amino acids. Germline V gene lookup returns CDR1 SGHNT and CDR2 YYREEE (reference sequence). The CDR3 region has the DNA TGTGCCAGCAGCCCAGGACAGGGGGGCACTGAAGCTTTCTTT. Translation gives CASSPGQGGTEAFF.

This chain joins TRBV4-1 and TRBJ2-3, with unresolved D. The CDR3 consists of 13 residues. CDR1 MGHRA and CDR2 YSYEKL come from the germline V gene. Trimming pared 4 bases from V and 6 bases from J, leaving 11 bases between. The CDR3 sequence is CASSLWWSDTQYF. The CDR3 nucleotides read TGCGCCAGCAGCCTCTGGTGGAGTGATACGCAGTATTTT.

This clone was seen only once. The rearrangement uses TRBV6-5 and TRBJ1-2; tentative D call: TRBD1 (6 bases). From germline, CDR1 is MNHEY and CDR2 SVGAGI. V lost 0 bases to trimming and J lost 9 bases, with 11 bases between them. The CDR3 has 13 residues. The CDR3 region is CASSYSTGQSYTF. The CDR3 bases are TGTGCCAGCAGTTACTCGACGGGACAAAGCTACACCTTC.

The genes are TRBV7-9 and TRBJ2-7, with unresolved D. The CDR3 length is 14 residues. CDR1 and CDR2 from the germline V gene are SEHNR and FQNEAQ (reference sequence). The V gene lost 5 bases and the J gene lost 1 base, with 12 bases spanning the gap. The CDR3 DNA reads TGTGCCAGCAGCGACCCTCGATGGTCCTACGAGCAGTACTTC. Residues: CASSDPRWSYEQYF.